The present T cell receptor beta chain was sequenced within a study of blood T cell repertoires in COVID-19. In the study overall: Samples taken during acute and convalescent COVID-19 were collected in the United States, Italy and Spain.

Trimming at V came to 1 base and at J to 10 bases, leaving 5 bases not matched to a gene. Germline V CDR1 and CDR2: SGDLS, YYNGEE. The CDR3 is made up of 15 amino acids. Clones were sequenced by immunoSEQ multiplex PCR, and TCRdb holds only the in-frame ones, with some missing. The table includes tens of thousands of clones, about 85% detected once. This sequence originates from a human donor in a cohort sampled during active COVID-19. This sequence joins TRBV9 and TRBJ1-6, with 10 bases identical to TRBD1. Material: peripheral blood. The DNA of the CDR3 is TGTGCCAGCAGCGTACTAGGACAGGGGGAATCACCCCTCCACTTT. This sequence encodes CASSVLGQGESPLHF.